This TCR beta chain was captured by sequencing in a study of identical twins. Trimming cost V 6 bases and J 2 bases; bases outside gene matches: 21. The CDR3 spans 20 residues. Germline V CDR1 and CDR2: MNHEY, SVGEGT. General study findings and limits: Interpretation of the results relied on cross-sectional statistical analysis and not on following the same donors. With abundant cord blood beta clonotypes, insertions were fewer; memory repertoires showed no such pattern. Monozygotic twins shared more out-of-frame TCR alpha than recombination models predicted.

Worth noting for this clonotype: Its antigen is unidentified.

One entry per CDR3 protein results from TCRdb running MiXCR on the 5' RACE reads. The sample lists 460,000 or so distinct CDR3 sequences, more than 13% occurring once. These same data were also listed under a study on yellow fever vaccine responses in identical twins.

Sequenced sample: CD4+ T cells sorted from blood. The receptor was derived from a woman between 18 and 29 years old in good health. The V and J genes are TRBV6-2 or TRBV6-3 and TRBJ2-3, with 9 nucleotides matching TRBD2. The CDR3 region is CASSLINPPRGGLNTDTQYF. The CDR3 nucleotides read TGTGCCAGCAGCCTAATTAACCCCCCGCGGGGGGGCCTGAACACAGATACGCAGTATTTT.